This TCR beta chain was profiled in a study of chemoradiotherapy in HPV16-positive cancers. Study information: Functional T-cell assays on a couple of HPV16-positive patients' cells defined candidate HPV-specific clones and common TCR motifs.

CDR1 and CDR2 from the germline V gene are MDHEN and SYDVKM. This CDR3 contains 17 residues. The J segment lost 2 bases and the V segment lost 3 bases, leaving 8 bases of the junction unmatched. The protocol was immunoSEQ multiplex PCR, while the TCRdb copy is restricted to in-frame clones and leaves out a portion. The data hold around 30,000 clones, with roughly 88% observed a single time. Findings and caveats of the study: For HPV16-positive patients, expanding HPV-responsive T cells associated with longer recurrence-free survival. During treatment, candidate HPV-specific clones and E7-related motifs expanded in tumor. Only a couple of HPV16-positive patients supplied the functional HPV-specificity definition.

About this clone itself: Its antigen is still unknown.

The receptor comes from a human donor with HPV-associated anogenital cancer. The V call is TRBV28, the J call TRBJ1-1; 11 positions agree with TRBD1. The source was blood, collected from a patient who underwent chemoradiotherapy. The CDR3 coding sequence is TGTGCCAGCAGTTTTGGACAGGGGGCTAGGAGTAACACTGAAGCTTTCTTT. Protein sequence: CASSFGQGARSNTEAFF.